This TCR beta chain was sequenced for a study of glioma-infiltrating T cells after dendritic cell vaccination. The wider study: Treatment, given 2003 to 2012, was autologous tumor lysate-pulsed dendritic cell vaccination. The vaccine used monocyte-derived dendritic cells pulsed overnight with autologous tumor lysate.

Assay: immunoSEQ multiplex PCR; the TCRdb copy retains only in-frame clones and omits some. The sample contains fewer than 40,000 clones, roughly 90% of which appear only once. None of the glioblastoma patients had an isocitrate dehydrogenase mutation. Of note for this clone: Its antigen is not known.

Looked up from germline, CDR1 is SGHTA and CDR2 is FQGNSA. V lost 1 base to trimming and J lost 0 bases, with 7 bases between them. This CDR3 has 15 amino acids. Study-level findings and limits: Higher pretreatment TIL content predicted longer progression-free time and survival.

Sequencing used blood, obtained before dendritic cell vaccination. This TCR was sampled from a human donor with glioblastoma. The rearrangement joins TRBV7-2 to TRBJ2-1; D gene ambiguous. The CDR3 reads CASSLDWSSYNEQFF. The CDR3 nucleotides read TGTGCCAGCAGCTTAGACTGGAGCTCCTACAATGAGCAGTTCTTC.